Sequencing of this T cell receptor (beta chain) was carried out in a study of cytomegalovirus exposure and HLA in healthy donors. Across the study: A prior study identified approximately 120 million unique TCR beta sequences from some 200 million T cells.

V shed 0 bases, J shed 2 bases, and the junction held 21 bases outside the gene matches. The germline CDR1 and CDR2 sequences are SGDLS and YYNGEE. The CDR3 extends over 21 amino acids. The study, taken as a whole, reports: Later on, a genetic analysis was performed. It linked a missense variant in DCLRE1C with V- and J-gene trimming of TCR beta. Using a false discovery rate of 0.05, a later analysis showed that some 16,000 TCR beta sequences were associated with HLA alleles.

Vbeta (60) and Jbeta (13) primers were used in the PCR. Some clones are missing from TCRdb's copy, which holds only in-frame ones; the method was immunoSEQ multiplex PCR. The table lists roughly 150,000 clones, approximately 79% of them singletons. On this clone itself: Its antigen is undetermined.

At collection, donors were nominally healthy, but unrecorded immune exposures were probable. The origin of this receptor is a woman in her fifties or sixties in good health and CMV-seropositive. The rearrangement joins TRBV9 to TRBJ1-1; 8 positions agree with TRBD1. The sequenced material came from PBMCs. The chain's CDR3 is CASSVEPGQVSLNPYNTEAFF. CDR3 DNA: TGTGCCAGCAGCGTAGAACCGGGACAGGTATCTTTAAACCCTTATAACACTGAAGCTTTCTTT.